The 5 T cell receptor beta chains below all came from one sample that was sequenced in a study of T cell changes during pregnancy in multiple sclerosis. Measured with immunoSEQ multiplex PCR; TCRdb has only the in-frame clones, and not every one. The sample yields some 22,000 clones, more than 75% seen once. Sequences were derived from CD8+ T cells from peripheral blood mononuclear cells, sampled before pregnancy. These receptors all stem from a female donor with multiple sclerosis, enrolled in a pregnancy study.

V is TRBV30 and J is TRBJ1-4; D gene uncertain. The CDR3 has 12 residues. V was clipped by 0 bases and J by 8 bases, with 7 bases between them. Germline CDR1 GTSNPN, CDR2 SVGIG (reference sequence). CDR3 DNA sequence: TGTGCCTGGAGTGTACTTAGAGAAAAACTGTTTTTT. It yields the protein CAWSVLREKLFF.

The chain carries TRBV19 and TRBJ1-1; maybe TRBD1 (6 bases). The CDR3 is made up of 16 amino acids. V dropped 4 bases and J dropped 3 bases, with 18 bases sitting between them. Germline V CDR1 and CDR2: LNHDA, SQIVND (reference sequence). This chain's CDR3 is CASSSRQEVYDTEAFF. The CDR3 bases are TGTGCCAGTAGTAGCCGACAGGAGGTATATGACACTGAAGCTTTCTTT.

This chain links TRBV6-5 with TRBJ2-5; 9 bases are shared with TRBD2. CDR1 and CDR2 (germline): MNHEY, SVGAGI. Trimming took 6 bases from V and 2 from J; bases not matched to a gene: 7. The CDR3 is 15 amino acids. The CDR3: CASSLLAGQQETQYF. DNA for the CDR3: TGTGCCAGCAGCCTCCTAGCGGGACAACAAGAGACCCAGTACTTC.

This chain links TRBV5-1 with TRBJ2-7; a possible D gene is TRBD1 (5 bases). V was trimmed by 3 bases and J by 4 bases, leaving 17 bases between them. The germline V gene encodes CDR1 SGHRS and CDR2 YFSETQ. This CDR3 comprises 15 residues. The CDR3 is CASSSLLGVQYEQYF. The CDR3 DNA sequence: TGCGCCAGCAGCTCATTATTAGGGGTGCAATACGAGCAGTACTTC.

The chain joins TRBV13 to TRBJ2-5; a possible D gene is TRBD1 (5 bases). Germline CDR1 is PRHDT and CDR2 is FYEKMQ (reference sequence). The CDR3 consists of 14 residues. Deletions cut 5 bases from V and 5 bases from J, with 15 bases between. DNA of the CDR3: TGTGCCAGCAGCACCCGTACTCCAGGGGAGACCCAGTACTTC. Protein product: CASSTRTPGETQYF.